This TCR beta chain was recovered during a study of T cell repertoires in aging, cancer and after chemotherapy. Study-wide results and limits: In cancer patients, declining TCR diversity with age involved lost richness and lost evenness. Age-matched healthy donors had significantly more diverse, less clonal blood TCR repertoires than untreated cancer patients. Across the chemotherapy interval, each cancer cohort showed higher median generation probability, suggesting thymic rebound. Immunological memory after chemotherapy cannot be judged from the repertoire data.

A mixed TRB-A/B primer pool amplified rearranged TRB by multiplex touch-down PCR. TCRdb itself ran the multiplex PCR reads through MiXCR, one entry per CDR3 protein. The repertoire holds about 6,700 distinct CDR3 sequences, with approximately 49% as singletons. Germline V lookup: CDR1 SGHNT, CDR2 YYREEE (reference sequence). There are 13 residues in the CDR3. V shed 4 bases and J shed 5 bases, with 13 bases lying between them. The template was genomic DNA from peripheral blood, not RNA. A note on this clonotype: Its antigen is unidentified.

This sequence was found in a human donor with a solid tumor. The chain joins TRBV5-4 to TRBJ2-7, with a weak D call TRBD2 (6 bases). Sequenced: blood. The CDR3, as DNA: TGTGCCAGCAGCCCCGCGGGGCCCGACGAGCAGTACTTC. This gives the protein CASSPAGPDEQYF.